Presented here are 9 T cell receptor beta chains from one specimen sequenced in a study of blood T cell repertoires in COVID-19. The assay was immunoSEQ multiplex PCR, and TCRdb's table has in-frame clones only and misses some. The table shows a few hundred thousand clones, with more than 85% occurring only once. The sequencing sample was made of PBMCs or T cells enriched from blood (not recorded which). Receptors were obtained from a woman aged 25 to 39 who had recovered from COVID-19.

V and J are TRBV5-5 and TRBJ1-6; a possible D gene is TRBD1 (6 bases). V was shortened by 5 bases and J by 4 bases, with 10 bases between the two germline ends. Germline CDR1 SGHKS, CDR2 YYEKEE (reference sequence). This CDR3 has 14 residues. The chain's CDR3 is CASSGGLYNSPLHF. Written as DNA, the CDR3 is TGTGCCAGCAGTGGGGGCCTATATAATTCACCCCTCCACTTT. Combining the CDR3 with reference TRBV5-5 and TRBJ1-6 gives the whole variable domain DAGVTQSPTHLIKTRGQQVTLRCSPISGHKSVSWYQQVLGQGPQFIFQYYEKEERGRGNFPDRFSARQFPNYSSELNVNALLLGDSALYLCASSGGLYNSPLHFGNGTRLTVT.

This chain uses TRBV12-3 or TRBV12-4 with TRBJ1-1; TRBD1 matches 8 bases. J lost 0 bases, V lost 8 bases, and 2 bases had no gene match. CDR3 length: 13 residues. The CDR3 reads CASLGQVNTEAFF. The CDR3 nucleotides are TGTGCCAGCTTGGGACAGGTGAACACTGAAGCTTTCTTT.

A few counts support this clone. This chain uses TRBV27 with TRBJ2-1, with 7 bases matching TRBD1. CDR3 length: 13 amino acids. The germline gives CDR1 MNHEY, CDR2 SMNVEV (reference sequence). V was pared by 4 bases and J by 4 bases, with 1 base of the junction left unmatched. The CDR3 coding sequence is TGTGCCAGCAGTTCGACAGGGTACAATGAGCAGTTCTTC. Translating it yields CASSSTGYNEQFF.

CDR3 nucleotide sequence: TGCGCCAGCAGTGACGCCGGACAGGGAAGGGAGTTCTTC. Translated, it gives CASSDAGQGREFF. V is TRBV10-2 and J is TRBJ2-1; 8 bases map to TRBD1. Germline V lookup: CDR1 WSHSY, CDR2 SAAADI. V lost 3 bases and J lost 14; bases outside the gene matches: 9. The CDR3 contains 13 residues.

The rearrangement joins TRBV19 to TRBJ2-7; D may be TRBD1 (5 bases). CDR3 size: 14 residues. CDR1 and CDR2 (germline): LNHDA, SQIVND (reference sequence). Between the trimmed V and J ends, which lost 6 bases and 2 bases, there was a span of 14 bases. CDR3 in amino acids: CASSPLSGTYEQYF. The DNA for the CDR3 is TGTGCCAGTAGCCCCTTATCAGGGACCTACGAGCAGTACTTC.

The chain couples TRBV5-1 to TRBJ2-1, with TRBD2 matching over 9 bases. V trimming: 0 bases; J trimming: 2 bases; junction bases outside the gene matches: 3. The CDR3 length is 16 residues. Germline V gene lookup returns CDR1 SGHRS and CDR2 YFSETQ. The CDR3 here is CASSLGLADAYNEQFF. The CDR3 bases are TGCGCCAGCAGCTTGGGACTAGCGGATGCCTACAATGAGCAGTTCTTC.

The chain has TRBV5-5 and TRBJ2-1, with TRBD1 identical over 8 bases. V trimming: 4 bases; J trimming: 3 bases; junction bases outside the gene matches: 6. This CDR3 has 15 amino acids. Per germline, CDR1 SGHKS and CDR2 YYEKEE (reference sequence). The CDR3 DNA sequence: TGTGCCAGCAGCACGGACAGGGCCTACTACAATGAGCAGTTCTTC. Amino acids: CASSTDRAYYNEQFF.

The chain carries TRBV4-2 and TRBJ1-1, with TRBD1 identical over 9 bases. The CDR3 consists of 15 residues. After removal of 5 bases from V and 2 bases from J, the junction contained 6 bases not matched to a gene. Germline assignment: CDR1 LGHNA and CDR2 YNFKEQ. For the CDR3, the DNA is TGTGCCAGCAGCTCCCGGGACAGGGAAAACACTGAAGCTTTCTTT. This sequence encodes CASSSRDRENTEAFF.

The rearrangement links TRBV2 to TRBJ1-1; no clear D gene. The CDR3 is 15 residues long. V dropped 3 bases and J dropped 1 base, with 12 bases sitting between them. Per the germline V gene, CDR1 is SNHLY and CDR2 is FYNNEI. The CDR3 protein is CASSDSGGRNTEAFF. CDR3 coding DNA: TGTGCCAGCAGTGATTCGGGAGGGAGGAACACTGAAGCTTTCTTT.